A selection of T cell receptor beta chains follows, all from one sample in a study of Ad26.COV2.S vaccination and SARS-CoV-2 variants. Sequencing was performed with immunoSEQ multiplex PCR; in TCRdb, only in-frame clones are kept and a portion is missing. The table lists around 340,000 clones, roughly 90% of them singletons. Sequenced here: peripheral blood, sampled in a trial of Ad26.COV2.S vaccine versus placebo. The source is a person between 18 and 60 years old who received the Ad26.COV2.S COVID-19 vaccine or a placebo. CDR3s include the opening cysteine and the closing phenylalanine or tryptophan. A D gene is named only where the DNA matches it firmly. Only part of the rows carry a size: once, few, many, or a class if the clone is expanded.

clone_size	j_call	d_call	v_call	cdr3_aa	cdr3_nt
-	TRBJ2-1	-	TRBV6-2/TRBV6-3	CASSFRPSSGRNNEQFF	TGTGCCAGCAGTTTCCGCCCCTCGAGCGGGCGGAACAATGAGCAGTTCTTC
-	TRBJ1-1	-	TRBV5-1	CASSLAASTEAFF	TGCGCCAGCAGCTTGGCCGCAAGCACTGAAGCTTTCTTT
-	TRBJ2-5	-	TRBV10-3	CAISGTPQETQYF	TGTGCCATCAGTGGGACCCCGCAAGAGACCCAGTACTTC
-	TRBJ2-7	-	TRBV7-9	CASSFGDSPYEQYF	TGTGCCAGCAGCTTCGGCGACAGCCCCTACGAGCAGTACTTC
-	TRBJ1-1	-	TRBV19	CARILWRAILHTEAFF	TGTGCCAGGATCCTATGGAGGGCAATTCTCCACACTGAAGCTTTCTTT
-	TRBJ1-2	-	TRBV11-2	CASSLGGGQDKYGYTF	TGTGCCAGCAGCTTAGGTGGTGGGCAGGATAAATATGGCTACACCTTC
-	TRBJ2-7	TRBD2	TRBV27	CASSFLAGGGAPYEQYF	TGTGCCAGCAGTTTCCTAGCGGGGGGGGGCGCACCCTACGAGCAGTACTTC
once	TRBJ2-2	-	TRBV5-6	CASSLEGVNTGELFF	TGTGCCAGCAGCTTGGAAGGGGTAAACACCGGGGAGCTGTTTTTT
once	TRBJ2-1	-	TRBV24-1	CATSDFQGTDYNEQFF	TGTGCCACCAGTGATTTTCAGGGCACCGACTACAATGAGCAGTTCTTC
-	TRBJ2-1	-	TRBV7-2	CASSLGRQTEQFF	TGTGCCAGCAGCTTAGGACGTCAAACAGAGCAGTTCTTC
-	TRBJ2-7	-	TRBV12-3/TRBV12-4	CASSLDSYEQYF	TGTGCCAGCAGTTTAGACTCCTACGAGCAGTACTTC
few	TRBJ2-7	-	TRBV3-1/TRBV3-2	CASSQAWGEQYF	TGTGCCAGCAGCCAAGCTTGGGGGGAGCAGTACTTC
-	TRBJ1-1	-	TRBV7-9	CASSLAGGSNEAFF	TGTGCCAGCAGCTTAGCGGGGGGGAGTAATGAAGCTTTCTTT
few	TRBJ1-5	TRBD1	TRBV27	CASSFGTGSAQPQHF	TGTGCCAGCAGTTTTGGGACAGGGAGTGCTCAGCCCCAGCATTTT
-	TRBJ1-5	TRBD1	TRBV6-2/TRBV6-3	CASSYSMGDRFGRNQPQHF	TGTGCCAGCAGTTACTCGATGGGGGACAGATTCGGTCGCAATCAGCCCCAGCATTTT
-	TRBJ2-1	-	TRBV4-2	CASSQDPTALTYNEQFF	TGTGCCAGCAGCCAAGATCCCACGGCCCTGACGTACAATGAGCAGTTCTTC
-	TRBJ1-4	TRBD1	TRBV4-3	CASSQAIPGQRNEKLFF	TGCGCCAGCAGCCAGGCCATCCCGGGACAGAGAAATGAAAAACTGTTTTTT
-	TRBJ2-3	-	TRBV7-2	CASSLVGPSGTDTQYF	TGTGCCAGCAGCTTAGTTGGCCCAAGCGGAACAGATACGCAGTATTTT
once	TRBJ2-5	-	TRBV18	CASSPSEETQYF	TGTGCCAGCTCACCTTCCGAAGAGACCCAGTACTTC
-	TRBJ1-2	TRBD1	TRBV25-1	CASRGQGATNYGYTF	TGTGCCAGCAGGGGACAGGGGGCGACTAACTATGGCTACACCTTC
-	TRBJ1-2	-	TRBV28	CASSLQGGEGYTF	TGTGCCAGCAGTTTACAGGGCGGCGAGGGCTACACCTTC
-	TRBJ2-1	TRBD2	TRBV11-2	CASSSESRDYFYEQFF	TGTGCCAGCAGCTCAGAATCCCGGGACTATTTTTATGAGCAGTTCTTC
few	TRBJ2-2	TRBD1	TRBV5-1	CASSIGQGRAGELFF	TGCGCCAGCAGCATAGGACAGGGGAGGGCCGGGGAGCTGTTTTTT
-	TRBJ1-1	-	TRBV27	CASSLSEAAEAFF	TGTGCCAGCAGTTTATCTGAGGCAGCCGAAGCTTTCTTT
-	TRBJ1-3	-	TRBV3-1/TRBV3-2	CASSPFGEGIYF	TGTGCCAGCAGCCCCTTCGGGGAGGGGATATATTTT
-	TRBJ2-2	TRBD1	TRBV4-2	CASSRGQENTGELFF	TGTGCCAGCAGCAGGGGACAGGAAAACACCGGGGAGCTGTTTTTT
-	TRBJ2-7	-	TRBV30	CAWSVADLSYEQYF	TGTGCCTGGAGTGTGGCAGACCTCTCCTACGAGCAGTACTTC
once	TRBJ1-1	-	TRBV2	CASSLTPNTEAFF	TGTGCCAGCAGCCTAACACCAAACACTGAAGCTTTCTTT
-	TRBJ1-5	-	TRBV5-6	CASSPAGGQPQHF	TGTGCCAGCAGTCCCGCGGGGGGTCAGCCCCAGCATTTT
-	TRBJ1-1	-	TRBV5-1	CASSLEDGREAFF	TGCGCCAGCAGCCTGGAGGACGGGCGTGAAGCTTTCTTT
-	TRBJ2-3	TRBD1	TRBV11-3	CASSRTGGSSTDTQYF	TGTGCCAGCAGCCGCACAGGGGGGTCTAGCACAGATACGCAGTATTTT
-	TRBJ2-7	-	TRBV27	CASRGHSSYEQYF	TGTGCCAGCAGGGGACACAGCTCCTACGAGCAGTACTTC
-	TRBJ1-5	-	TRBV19	CASARGYSNQPQHF	TGTGCCAGCGCAAGGGGGTATAGCAATCAGCCCCAGCATTTT
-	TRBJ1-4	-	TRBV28	CASSPGAATNEKLFF	TGTGCCAGCAGTCCAGGGGCTGCAACTAATGAAAAACTGTTTTTT
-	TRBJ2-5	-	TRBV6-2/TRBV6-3	CASSRTGTSGETQYF	TGTGCCAGCAGTAGAACCGGGACATCAGGGGAGACCCAGTACTTC
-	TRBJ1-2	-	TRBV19	CASSIVGAYYGYTF	TGTGCCAGTAGTATAGTAGGGGCCTACTATGGCTACACCTTC
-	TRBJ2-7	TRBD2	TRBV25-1	CASNSGGNPYEQYF	TGTGCCAGCAATAGCGGGGGGAACCCCTACGAGCAGTACTTC
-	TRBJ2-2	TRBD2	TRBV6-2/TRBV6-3	CASSFGGTSGTNTGELFF	TGTGCCAGCAGTTTTGGGGGGACTAGCGGGACGAACACCGGGGAGCTGTTTTTT
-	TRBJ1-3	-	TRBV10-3	CAISESAQLGNTIYF	TGTGCCATCAGTGAGTCGGCCCAACTTGGAAACACCATATATTTT
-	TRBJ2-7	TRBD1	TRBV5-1	CASSLAGQGVYEQYF	TGCGCCAGCAGCTTGGCCGGTCAGGGGGTCTACGAGCAGTACTTC
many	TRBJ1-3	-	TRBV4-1	CASSQDRAGTAPNTIYF	TGCGCCAGCAGCCAAGATCGGGCGGGAACAGCCCCGAACACCATATATTTT
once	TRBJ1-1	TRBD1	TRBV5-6	CASTVIDREVEAFF	TGTGCCAGCACCGTAATCGACAGGGAGGTCGAAGCTTTCTTT
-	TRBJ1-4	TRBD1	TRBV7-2	CASSNPPGTGVEKLFF	TGTGCCAGCAGCAACCCTCCCGGGACAGGGGTAGAAAAACTGTTTTTT
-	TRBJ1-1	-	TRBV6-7	CASRQREGRSEAFF	TGTGCCAGCAGGCAGAGGGAGGGGCGAAGTGAAGCTTTCTTT
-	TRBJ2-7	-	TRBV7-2	CASSLGRTSYEQYF	TGTGCCAGCAGCTTAGGACGGACGTCCTACGAGCAGTACTTC
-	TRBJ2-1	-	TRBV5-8	CASSQGTLNNEQFF	TGTGCCAGCAGCCAAGGGACACTCAACAATGAGCAGTTCTTC
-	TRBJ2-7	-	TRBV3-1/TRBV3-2	CASSRSSYEQYF	TGTGCCAGCAGCCGGAGCTCCTACGAGCAGTACTTC
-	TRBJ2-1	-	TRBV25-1	CASWGGEQFF	TGTGCCAGCTGGGGTGGGGAGCAGTTCTTC
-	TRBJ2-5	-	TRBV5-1	CASSFTGTQETQYF	TGCGCCAGCAGCTTTACAGGAACTCAAGAGACCCAGTACTTC
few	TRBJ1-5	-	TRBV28	CASNLRPLNQPQHF	TGTGCCAGCAACCTCCGCCCCCTAAATCAGCCCCAGCATTTT
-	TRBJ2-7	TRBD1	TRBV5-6	CASSFRDRGVYEQYF	TGTGCCAGCAGCTTCCGGGACAGGGGAGTTTACGAGCAGTACTTC